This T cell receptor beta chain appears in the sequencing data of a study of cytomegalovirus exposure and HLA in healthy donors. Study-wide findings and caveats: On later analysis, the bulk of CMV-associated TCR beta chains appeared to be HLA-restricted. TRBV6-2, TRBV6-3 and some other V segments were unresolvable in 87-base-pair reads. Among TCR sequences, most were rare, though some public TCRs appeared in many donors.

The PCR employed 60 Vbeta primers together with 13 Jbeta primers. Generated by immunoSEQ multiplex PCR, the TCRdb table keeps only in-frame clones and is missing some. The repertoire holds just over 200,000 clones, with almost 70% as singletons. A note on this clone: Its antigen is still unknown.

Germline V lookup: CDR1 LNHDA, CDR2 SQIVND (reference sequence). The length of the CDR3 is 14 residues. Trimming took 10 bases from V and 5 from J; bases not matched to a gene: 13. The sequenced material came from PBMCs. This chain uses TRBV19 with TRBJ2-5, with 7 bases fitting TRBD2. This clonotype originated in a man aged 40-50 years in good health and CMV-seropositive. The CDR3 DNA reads TGTGCCACCAAGCGGGGAACGATCGGTGAGACCCAGTACTTC. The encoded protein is CATKRGTIGETQYF.